This T cell receptor beta chain was captured in a study of T-cell reconstitution after alpha-beta-depleted transplantation in children. General study points: Diversity and T-cell counts at one year after transplant derived mostly from new T cells. Surviving recipient T cells and thymic progenitors underlay high day-60 TCRbeta diversity in some patients. Several hundred expanded graft clones reportedly supplied alpha-beta T cells about two months after transplant.

Trimming left V 1 base short and J 5 bases short, with 6 bases between. The CDR3 extends over 13 amino acids. Germline CDR1 is DFQATT and CDR2 is SNEGSKA (reference sequence). Researchers prepared the TCRbeta library using unique molecular identifiers, the study reports. TCRdb re-called the PCR reads with MiXCR, one entry per CDR3 protein. The table includes approximately 300,000 distinct CDR3 sequences, less than 9.5% detected once. Comments on this clonotype: Its antigen is still unknown.

The sample in question was peripheral blood, obtained 360 days after TCRalphabeta/CD19-depleted stem cell transplant. This chain links TRBV20-1 with TRBJ1-6; D remains unclear. The clonotype originates from a female patient aged 2 to 10 who had a stem cell transplant for Fanconi anemia, so the T cells may come from the graft donor. CDR3 DNA: TGCAGTGCTAGAGCCCCGGATAATTCACCCCTCCACTTT. Translating gives CSARAPDNSPLHF.